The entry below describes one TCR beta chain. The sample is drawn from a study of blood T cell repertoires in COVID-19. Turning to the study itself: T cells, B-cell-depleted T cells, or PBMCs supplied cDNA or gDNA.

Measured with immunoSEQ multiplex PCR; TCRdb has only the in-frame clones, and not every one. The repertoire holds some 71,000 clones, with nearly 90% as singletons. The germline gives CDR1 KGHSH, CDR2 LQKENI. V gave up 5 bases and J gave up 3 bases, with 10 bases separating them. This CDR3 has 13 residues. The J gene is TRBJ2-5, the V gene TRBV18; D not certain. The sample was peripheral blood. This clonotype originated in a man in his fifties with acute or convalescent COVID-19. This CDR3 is CASSLNSKETQYF. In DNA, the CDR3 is TGTGCCAGCTCATTGAATAGTAAAGAGACCCAGTACTTC.